Below are 17 T cell receptor beta chains sequenced from a single sample in a study of shared clonotypes between healthy human individuals. The table came from immunoSEQ multiplex PCR; TCRdb's copy has only in-frame clones and leaves some out. The table records fewer than 700,000 clones, roughly 79% of them present only once. The sequenced sample consisted of PBMCs. Receptors originate from a woman in her 40s in good health. Some clones in this sample may be carry-over from other donors' samples.

With regard to this clone: This may arise from a read error, as a much more abundant clone is one base away. V and J are TRBV20-1 and TRBJ2-5, with D hard to call. The CDR3 totals 11 residues. Germline V gene lookup returns CDR1 DFQATT and CDR2 SNEGSKA (reference sequence). In DNA, the CDR3 is TGCAATGCAAGCCCCCAAGAGACCCAGTACTTC. Encoded protein: CNASPQETQYF.

V is TRBV6-1 and J is TRBJ1-2, with 7 bases lining up with TRBD1. Germline CDR1 is MNHNS and CDR2 is SASEGT. The CDR3 sequence is 14 residues long. Trimming cost V 8 bases and J 2 bases; bases outside gene matches: 8. The CDR3 spells CASFGTAVNYGYTF. The DNA of the CDR3 is TGTGCCAGCTTCGGGACAGCGGTCAACTATGGCTACACCTTC.

This chain joins TRBV25-1 and TRBJ1-1; no definite D call. With 3 bases removed from V and 2 bases from J, the gap between germline ends came to 10 bases. CDR3 length: 14 amino acids. Germline loops: CDR1 MGHDK, CDR2 SYGVNS. CDR3 residues: CASSDPRVNTEAFF. The CDR3 region has the DNA TGTGCCAGCAGTGACCCACGGGTAAACACTGAAGCTTTCTTT.

This chain uses TRBV5-1 with TRBJ1-4, with D unclear. Trimming took 4 bases from V and 4 from J, leaving 11 bases between them. The length of the CDR3 is 14 residues. Germline V gene sequence: CDR1 SGHRS, CDR2 YFSETQ. CDR3 bases: TGCGCCAGCAGCCCGGGCACAGATAATGAAAAACTGTTTTTT. The encoded protein is CASSPGTDNEKLFF. Full variable domain (missing parts from reference TRBV5-1 and TRBJ1-4): KAGVTQTPRYLIKTRGQQVTLSCSPISGHRSVSWYQQTPGQGLQFLFEYFSETQRNKGNFPGRFSGRQFSNSRSEMNVSTLELGDSALYLCASSPGTDNEKLFFGSGTQLSVL.

CDR3 sequence (DNA): TGTGCCAGCAGTTCAGGGGGCGTGGGAGGCTACACCTTC. Its protein product is CASSSGGVGGYTF. This rearrangement joins TRBV28 to TRBJ1-2; TRBD1 aligns across 8 bases. Germline V lookup: CDR1 MDHEN, CDR2 SYDVKM. The V and J ends lost 4 bases and 8 bases, in that order; junction bases with no gene match: 6. The CDR3 has 13 residues.

V is TRBV5-1 and J is TRBJ2-3; D could derive from TRBD1 or TRBD2 (7 bases each). Trimming took off 4 bases at V and 3 bases at J, with 21 bases between the two ends. This CDR3 spans 17 amino acids. Germline lookup yields CDR1 SGHRS and CDR2 YFSETQ. CDR3 sequence reads: CASSPQREGASTDTQYF. The CDR3 region has the DNA TGCGCCAGCAGCCCCCAGAGGGAGGGGGCGAGTACAGATACGCAGTATTTT.

This chain links TRBV7-2 with TRBJ2-7, with D tentatively TRBD2 (6 bases). Germline CDR1 and CDR2: SGHTA and FQGNSA. V was cut by 4 bases and J by 2 bases, with 12 bases left in between. The CDR3 covers 14 residues. Written as DNA, the CDR3 is TGTGCCAGCAGCTCCGATAGCGGAACCTACGAGCAGTACTTC. Translated: CASSSDSGTYEQYF.

This chain joins TRBV6-1 and TRBJ2-7; D remains ambiguous. V gave up 3 bases and J gave up 2 bases, with 11 bases separating them. Per germline, CDR1 MNHNS and CDR2 SASEGT. The CDR3 consists of 14 residues. The CDR3 nucleotides read TGTGCCAGCAGTGATGCCACGCGACCCTACGAGCAGTACTTC. It specifies CASSDATRPYEQYF.

CDR3 in amino acids: CASRLRGGTGELFF. In nucleotides, the CDR3 is TGTGCCAGCCGCCTTCGGGGGGGCACCGGGGAGCTGTTTTTT. This chain uses TRBV27 with TRBJ2-2, with 8 bases that match TRBD2. The germline CDR1 and CDR2 sequences are MNHEY and SMNVEV (reference sequence). The V gene end was trimmed by 8 bases and the J gene end by 4 bases; junction bases not matched to a gene: 6. This CDR3 is built from 14 residues.

This clone appeared a single time. The chain uses TRBV19 and TRBJ1-5; 7 nucleotides match TRBD1. The germline gives CDR1 LNHDA, CDR2 SQIVND (reference sequence). J gave up 0 bases and V 3 bases, and 14 bases lay outside the gene matches. This CDR3 comprises 19 residues. CDR3 bases: TGTGCCAGTAGTATCGGTCGCAGGGGGGGCTTAAATAGCAATCAGCCCCAGCATTTT. Translated, it gives CASSIGRRGGLNSNQPQHF.

This sequence joins TRBV5-4 and TRBJ2-1; TRBD1 agrees at 10 bases. V was clipped by 4 bases and J by 4 bases; unmatched bases: 5. CDR3 length: 15 residues. Germline CDR1 SGHNT, CDR2 YYREEE (reference sequence). The chain's CDR3 is CASSLDRGRYNEQFF. The CDR3 nucleotides read TGTGCCAGCAGCCTGGACAGGGGGAGATACAATGAGCAGTTCTTC. The whole variable domain, remainder taken from reference TRBV5-4 and TRBJ2-1, is ETGVTQSPTHLIKTRGQQVTLRCSSQSGHNTVSWYQQALGQGPQFIFQYYREEENGRGNFPPRFSGLQFPNYSSELNVNALELDDSALYLCASSLDRGRYNEQFFGPGTRLTVL.

A remark on this clone: A far larger clone differs by one base, so this is likely a read error. The chain couples TRBV29-1 to TRBJ2-7; TRBD1 matches 9 bases. V lost 4 bases to trimming and J lost 3 bases; unmatched junction nucleotides: 10. Germline CDR1 reads SQVTM; CDR2 reads ANQGSEA. This CDR3 comprises 15 residues. The CDR3 DNA is TGCAGCGTTGTATACGAGGGGACAGGGATCTACGAGCAGTACTTC. It codes for CSVVYEGTGIYEQYF.

This sequence joins TRBV7-6 and TRBJ1-2; D possibly corresponds to TRBD1 (5 bases). From germline, CDR1 is SGHVS and CDR2 FNYEAQ. The CDR3 spans 16 residues. V was trimmed by 1 base and J by 5 bases, leaving 17 bases between them. In nucleotides, the CDR3 is TGTGCCAGCAGCTTAGATGAGGCCAGGGTGGGATATGGCTACACCTTC. Residues: CASSLDEARVGYGYTF.

The J gene is TRBJ2-7, the V gene TRBV7-2; tentatively, D is TRBD1 or TRBD2 (5 bases each). The CDR3 contains 14 residues. V was clipped by 3 bases and J by 1 base, with 10 bases between them. From germline, CDR1 is SGHTA and CDR2 FQGNSA. The CDR3 nucleotides read TGTGCCAGCAGCTTTGGGGCGGGTTCCTACGAGCAGTACTTC. It is translated as CASSFGAGSYEQYF. Supplemented by reference TRBV7-2 and TRBJ2-7, the full variable domain reads GAGVSQSPSNKVTEKGKDVELRCDPISGHTALYWYRQSLGQGLEFLIYFQGNSAPDKSGLPSDRFSAERTGGSVSTLTIQRTQQEDSAVYLCASSFGAGSYEQYFGPGTRLTVT.

The V gene is TRBV7-2, the J gene TRBJ2-5; 9 bases match TRBD1. The DNA end is more similar to TRBJ2-7, so the J call may be wrong. The CDR3 is 15 amino acids. Germline CDR1 is SGHTA and CDR2 is FQGNSA. CDR3 in DNA: TGTGCCAGCAGCCCACACCCGGGACAGGGCTACGAGCAGTACTTC. Translating it yields CASSPHPGQGYEQYF.

This clone was counted a few times. The CDR3 here is CAWGQGSNQPQHF. The CDR3 DNA sequence: TGTGCCTGGGGACAGGGAAGCAATCAGCCCCAGCATTTT. This rearrangement joins TRBV30 to TRBJ1-5; 8 positions agree with TRBD1. Trimming at V came to 5 bases and at J to 1 base, leaving 1 base not matched to a gene. CDR3 length: 13 residues. Germline values: CDR1 GTSNPN, CDR2 SVGIG (reference sequence). Filled out from reference TRBV30 and TRBJ1-5, the complete variable domain reads SQTIHQWPATLVQPVGSPLSLECTVEGTSNPNLYWYRQAAGRGLQLLFYSVGIGQISSEVPQNLSASRPQDRQFILSSKKLLLSDSGFYLCAWGQGSNQPQHFGDGTRLSIL.

The V and J genes are TRBV30 and TRBJ2-7, with 7 bases identical to TRBD2. With 5 bases clipped from V and 7 bases from J, the junction kept 14 bases outside the gene matches. CDR3 length equals 14 residues. The germline V gene encodes CDR1 GTSNPN and CDR2 SVGIG (reference sequence). This chain's CDR3 is CAWSLGGGSWEQYF. CDR3 in DNA: TGTGCCTGGTCGCTAGGCGGCGGGAGTTGGGAGCAGTACTTC.